The subject of this entry is one TCR beta chain. Per germline, CDR1 SNHLY and CDR2 FYNNEI. After removal of 10 bases from V and 16 bases from J, the junction contained 14 bases not matched to a gene. The length of the CDR3 is 12 residues. This entry belongs to a study of blood T cell repertoires in COVID-19. Looking at the study overall: COVID-19 samples, acute and convalescent, were from the United States, Italy and Spain. PBMCs, B-cell-depleted T cells, or T cells provided the cDNA or gDNA that made up the material.

Seattle participants joined during active infection and were tracked over time. Per the authors' pipeline: Amplified reference gene primers provided the basis for estimating nucleated cell counts. The method was immunoSEQ multiplex PCR; TCRdb's version includes in-frame clones alone and lacks a portion of them. That table is the source of V, J and clone size, and D and trimming were worked out from the DNA. This sample has 200,000 to 250,000 clones, with 84% found just once. The receptor's source is a woman over 75 with COVID-19, enrolled during active disease. V usage is TRBV2 and J usage is TRBJ2-1; 9 nucleotides align to TRBD2. Sequenced: peripheral blood. The CDR3: CATNHGTSIFFF. The CDR3 DNA follows: TGTGCCACGAACCACGGGACTAGCATTTTCTTCTTC. Full variable domain (outside the CDR3, taken from reference TRBV2 and TRBJ2-1): EPEVTQTPSHQVTQMGQEVILRCVPISNHLYFYWYRQILGQKVEFLVSFYNNEISEKSEIFDDQFSVERPDGSNFTLKIRSTKLEDSAMYFCATNHGTSIFFFGPGTRLTVL.